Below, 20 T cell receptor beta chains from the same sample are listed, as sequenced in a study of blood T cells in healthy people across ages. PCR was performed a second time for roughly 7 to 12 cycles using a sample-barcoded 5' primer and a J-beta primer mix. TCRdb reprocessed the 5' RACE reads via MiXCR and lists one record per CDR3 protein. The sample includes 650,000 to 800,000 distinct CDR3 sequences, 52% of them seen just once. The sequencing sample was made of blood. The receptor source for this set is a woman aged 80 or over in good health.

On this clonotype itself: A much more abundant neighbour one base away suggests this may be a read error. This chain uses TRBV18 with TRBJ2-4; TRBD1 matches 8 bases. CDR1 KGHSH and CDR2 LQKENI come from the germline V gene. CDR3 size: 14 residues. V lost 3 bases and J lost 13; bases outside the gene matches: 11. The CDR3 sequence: CASSPRQGTYGQYF. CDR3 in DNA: TGTGCCAGCTCACCGAGACAGGGGACGTACGGGCAGTACTTC.

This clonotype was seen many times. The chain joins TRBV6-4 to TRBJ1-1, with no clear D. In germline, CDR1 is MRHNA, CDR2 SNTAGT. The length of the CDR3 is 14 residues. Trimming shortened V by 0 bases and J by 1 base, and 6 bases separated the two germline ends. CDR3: CASSDSNRNTEAFF. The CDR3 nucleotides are TGTGCCAGCAGTGACTCGAATAGGAACACTGAAGCTTTCTTT.

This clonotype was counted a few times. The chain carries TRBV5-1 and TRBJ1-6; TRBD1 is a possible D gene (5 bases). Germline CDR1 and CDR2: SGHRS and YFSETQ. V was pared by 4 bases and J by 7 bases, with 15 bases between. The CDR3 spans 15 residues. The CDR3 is CASSRGPLGNSPLHF. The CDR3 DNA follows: TGCGCCAGCAGCAGGGGTCCTCTGGGCAATTCACCCCTCCACTTT.

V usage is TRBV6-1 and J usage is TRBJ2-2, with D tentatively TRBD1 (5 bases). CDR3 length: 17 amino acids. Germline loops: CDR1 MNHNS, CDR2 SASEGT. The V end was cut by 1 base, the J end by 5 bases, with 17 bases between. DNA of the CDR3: TGTGCCAGCAGTGAAGTAGGGGCCGGAGTGAGGACCGGGGAGCTGTTTTTT. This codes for CASSEVGAGVRTGELFF.

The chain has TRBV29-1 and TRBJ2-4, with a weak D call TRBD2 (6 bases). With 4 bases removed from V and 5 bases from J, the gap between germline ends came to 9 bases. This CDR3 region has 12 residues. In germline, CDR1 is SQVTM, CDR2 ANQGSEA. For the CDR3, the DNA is TGCAGCGTTGCTTGGGGGGAAAACATTCAGTACTTC. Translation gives CSVAWGENIQYF.

The CDR3 here is CASSSFTGANVLTF. The DNA for the CDR3 is TGTGCCAGCAGTTCTTTTACTGGGGCCAACGTCCTGACTTTC. The rearrangement links TRBV27 to TRBJ2-6; D is unclear. Germline assignment: CDR1 MNHEY and CDR2 SMNVEV (reference sequence). The CDR3 covers 14 residues. V was cut by 4 bases and J by 2 bases, with 6 bases left in between.

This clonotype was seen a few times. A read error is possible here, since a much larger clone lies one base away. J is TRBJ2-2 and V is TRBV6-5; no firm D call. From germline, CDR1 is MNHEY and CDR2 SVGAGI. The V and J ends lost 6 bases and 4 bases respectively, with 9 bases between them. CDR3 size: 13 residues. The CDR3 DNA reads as TGTGCCAGCAGATATCAGAGCACCGGGGAGCTGTTTTTT. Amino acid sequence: CASRYQSTGELFF.

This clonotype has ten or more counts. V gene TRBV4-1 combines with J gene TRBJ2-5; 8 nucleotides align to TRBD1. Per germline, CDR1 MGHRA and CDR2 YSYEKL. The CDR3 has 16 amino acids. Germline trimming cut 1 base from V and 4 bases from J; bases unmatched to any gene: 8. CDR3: CASSQVGQERRETQYF. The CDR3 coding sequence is TGCGCCAGCAGCCAAGTGGGACAGGAGAGACGAGAGACCCAGTACTTC.

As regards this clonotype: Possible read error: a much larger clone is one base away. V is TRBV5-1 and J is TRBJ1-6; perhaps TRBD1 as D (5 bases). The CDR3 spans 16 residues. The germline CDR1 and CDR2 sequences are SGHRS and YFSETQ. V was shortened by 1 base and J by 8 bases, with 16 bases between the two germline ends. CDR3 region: CASSLTEAGRDSPLHF. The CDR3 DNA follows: TGCGCCAGCAGCTTGACAGAGGCAGGGAGGGATTCACCCCTCCACTTT.

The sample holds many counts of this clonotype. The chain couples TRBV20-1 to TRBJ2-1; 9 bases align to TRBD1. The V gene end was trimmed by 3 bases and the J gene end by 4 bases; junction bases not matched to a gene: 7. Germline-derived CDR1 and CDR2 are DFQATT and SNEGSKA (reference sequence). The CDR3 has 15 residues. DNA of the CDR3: TGCAGTGCTAGCAAGGGACAGGGCCCTTACAATGAGCAGTTCTTC. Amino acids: CSASKGQGPYNEQFF.

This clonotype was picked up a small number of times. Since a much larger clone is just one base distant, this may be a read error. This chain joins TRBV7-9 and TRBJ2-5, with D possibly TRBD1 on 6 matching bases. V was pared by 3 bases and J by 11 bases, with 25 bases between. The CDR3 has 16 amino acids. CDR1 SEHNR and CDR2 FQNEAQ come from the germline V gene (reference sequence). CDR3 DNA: TGTGCCAGCAGCTTTATGCCTACAGGGTCAAACAATGAGCAGTACTTC. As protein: CASSFMPTGSNNEQYF. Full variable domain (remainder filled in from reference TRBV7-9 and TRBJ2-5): DTGVSQNPRHKITKRGQNVTFRCDPISEHNRLYWYRQTLGQGPEFLTYFQNEAQLEKSRLLSDRFSAERPKGSFSTLEIQRTEQGDSAMYLCASSFMPTGSNNEQYFGPGTRLLVL.

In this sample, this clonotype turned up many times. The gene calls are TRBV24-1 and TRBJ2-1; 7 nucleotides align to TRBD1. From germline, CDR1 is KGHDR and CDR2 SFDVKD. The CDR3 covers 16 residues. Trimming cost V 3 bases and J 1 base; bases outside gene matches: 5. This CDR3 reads CATSDAPGQSYNEQFF. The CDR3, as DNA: TGTGCCACCAGTGATGCCCCGGGACAGTCCTACAATGAGCAGTTCTTC.

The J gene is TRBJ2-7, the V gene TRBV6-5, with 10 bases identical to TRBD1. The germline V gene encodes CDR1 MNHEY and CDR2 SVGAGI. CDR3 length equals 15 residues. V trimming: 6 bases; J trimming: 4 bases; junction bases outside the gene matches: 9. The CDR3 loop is CASRQDRGFGYEQYF. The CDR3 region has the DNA TGTGCCAGCAGGCAGGACAGGGGGTTCGGTTACGAGCAGTACTTC.

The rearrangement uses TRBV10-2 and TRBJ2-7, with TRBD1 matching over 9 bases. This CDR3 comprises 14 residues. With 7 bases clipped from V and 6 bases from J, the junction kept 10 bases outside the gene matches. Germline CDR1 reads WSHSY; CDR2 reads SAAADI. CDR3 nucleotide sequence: TGCGCCAGCACAGAAGGGACAGGGCCCCGCGAGCAGTACTTC. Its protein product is CASTEGTGPREQYF.

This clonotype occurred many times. In DNA, the CDR3 is TGCGCCAGCAGCCCCAAGACAGGGGGAAGCACAGATACGCAGTATTTT. Amino acid sequence: CASSPKTGGSTDTQYF. This chain connects TRBV5-1 to TRBJ2-3; 9 positions agree with TRBD1. J lost 0 bases, V lost 4 bases, and 6 bases had no gene match. This CDR3 is built from 16 residues. Germline assignment: CDR1 SGHRS and CDR2 YFSETQ.

CDR3 sequence reads: CASTPWVQGVSGANVLTF. For the CDR3, the DNA is TGTGCCAGCACCCCCTGGGTCCAGGGGGTCTCTGGGGCCAACGTCCTGACTTTC. This chain joins TRBV28 and TRBJ2-6, with TRBD1 matching 7 bases. After removal of 7 bases from V and 0 bases from J, the junction contained 12 bases not matched to a gene. The CDR3 is 18 amino acids. The V gene's germline CDR1 is MDHEN and CDR2 SYDVKM.

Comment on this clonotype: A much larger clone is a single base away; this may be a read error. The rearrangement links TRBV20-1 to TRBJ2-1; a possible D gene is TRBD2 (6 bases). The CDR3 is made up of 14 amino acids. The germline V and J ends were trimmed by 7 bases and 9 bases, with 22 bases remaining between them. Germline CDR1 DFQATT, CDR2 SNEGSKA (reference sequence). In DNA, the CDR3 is TGCAGTGGTCACACTAGCATTATTATTGGTGAGCAGTTCTTC. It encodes CSGHTSIIIGEQFF.

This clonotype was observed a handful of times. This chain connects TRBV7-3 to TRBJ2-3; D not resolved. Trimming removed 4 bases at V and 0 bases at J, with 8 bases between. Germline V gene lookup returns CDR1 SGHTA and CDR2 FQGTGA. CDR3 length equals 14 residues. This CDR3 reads CASSSAVSTDTQYF. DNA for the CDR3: TGTGCCAGCAGCTCGGCAGTCAGCACAGATACGCAGTATTTT.

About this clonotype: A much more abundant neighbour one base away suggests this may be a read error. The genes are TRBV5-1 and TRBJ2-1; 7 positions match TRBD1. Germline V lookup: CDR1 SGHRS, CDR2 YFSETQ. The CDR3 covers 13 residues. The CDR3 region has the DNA TGCGCCAACAGCTTCGACAGGGAAGCTGAGCAGTTCTTC. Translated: CANSFDREAEQFF.

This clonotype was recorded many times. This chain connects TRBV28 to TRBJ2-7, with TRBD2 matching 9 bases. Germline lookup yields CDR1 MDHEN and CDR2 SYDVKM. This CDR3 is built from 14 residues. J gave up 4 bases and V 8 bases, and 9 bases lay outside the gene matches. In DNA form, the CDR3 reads TGTGCCAGCCGGTGGGGACTAGCAGGATACGAGCAGTACTTC. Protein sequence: CASRWGLAGYEQYF.